This T cell receptor (beta chain) was identified in a study of blood T cell repertoires in COVID-19. Across the study: The samples span acute and convalescent COVID-19 from the United States, Italy and Spain. In each case, the material was cDNA or gDNA derived from T cells, B-cell-depleted T cells, or PBMCs.

CDR1 is SNHLY, CDR2 FYNNEI, per germline. V lost 6 bases and J lost 4; bases outside the gene matches: 8. The CDR3 runs 16 residues. As originally analysed: Counts of nucleated cells, estimated from reference gene primer amplification, were obtained. Sequencing was performed with immunoSEQ multiplex PCR; in TCRdb, only in-frame clones are kept and a portion is missing. V and J calls and clone size are as listed in that table; D and trimming were resolved from the DNA. Of fewer than 400,000 clones listed, about four fifths were seen once; the top ten hold under 3%. The source material was peripheral blood. The source is a young man with active or convalescent COVID-19. The chain uses TRBV2 and TRBJ1-6, with 8 bases lining up with TRBD1. Here the CDR3 reads CASRPGQGRYNSPLHF. CDR3 DNA sequence: TGTGCCAGCAGGCCTGGACAGGGCAGATATAATTCACCCCTCCACTTT.